This TCR beta chain was identified during a study of cytomegalovirus exposure and HLA in healthy donors. The overall study: Among the approximately 400 genotyped donors, 70% to 85% were placed in the Caucasian-associated ancestry cluster. General study points: In a later analysis, TCR beta V- and J-gene trimming showed a link to a missense DCLRE1C variant. Association of 17,000 or so TCR beta sequences with HLA alleles was found at 0.05 false discovery rate in a later analysis. Specificity for CMV antigens was confirmed in vitro for a few of the CMV-associated chains.

Germline-derived CDR1 and CDR2 are SGHTA and FQGTGA. Trimming took 5 bases from V and 5 from J; bases not matched to a gene: 6. There are 16 residues in the CDR3. As to this clone: The antigen is not known.

PCR involved 60 Vbeta and 13 Jbeta primers. Here immunoSEQ multiplex PCR was the method, and the copy in TCRdb shows in-frame clones only, minus some. The sample includes some 190,000 clones, more than 75% seen only once; the top ten take around 3.6%. The chain carries TRBV7-3 and TRBJ2-3, with TRBD2 identical over 14 bases. The sequencing sample was made of PBMCs. The TCR comes from a man in his forties in good health and CMV-seropositive. The CDR3, as DNA: TGTGCCAGCAGCCCCCTGGGACTAGCGGGAGTAGATACGCAGTATTTT. It yields the protein CASSPLGLAGVDTQYF.